Presented here are 21 T cell receptor beta chains from one specimen sequenced in a study of shared clonotypes between healthy human individuals. Assay: immunoSEQ multiplex PCR; the TCRdb copy retains only in-frame clones and omits some. The sample consists of around 1.9 million clones, around 95% of them appearing once. CD45RO-negative, CCR7-selected cells formed the naive CD8 fraction, which excluded terminally differentiated effector memory CD45RA+ cells. Sequenced sample: naive CD8+ T cells from PBMCs. These receptors originate from a man aged 18-30 years in good health. Some clones in this sample may be carry-over from other donors' samples.

The CDR3 spells CASSTLRRNTEAFF. CDR3 sequence (DNA): TGTGCCAGCAGCACCCTACGGAGGAACACTGAAGCTTTCTTT. V gene TRBV28 combines with J gene TRBJ1-1, with D unresolved. This CDR3 is 14 amino acids long. Germline V gene data show CDR1 as MDHEN and CDR2 as SYDVKM. Trimming left V 6 bases short and J 1 base short, with 12 bases between.

CDR3 protein: CASSLGAGINQPQHF. The CDR3, as DNA: TGTGCCAGCAGTCTAGGTGCAGGGATCAATCAGCCCCAGCATTTT. V is TRBV7-2 and J is TRBJ1-5, with a weak D call TRBD1 (5 bases). This CDR3 is built from 15 residues. Trimming removed 6 bases from V and 3 bases from J, with 15 bases in between. Per germline, CDR1 SGHTA and CDR2 FQGNSA.

This rearrangement joins TRBV9 to TRBJ1-1, with D possibly matching TRBD1 (5 bases). V was pared by 4 bases and J by 1 base, with 11 bases between. The CDR3 covers 14 residues. Germline V gives CDR1 SGDLS, CDR2 YYNGEE. As DNA, the CDR3 is TGTGCCAGCAGCCCGCATGGGACGAACACTGAAGCTTTCTTT. Protein product: CASSPHGTNTEAFF.

The chain is built from TRBV7-9 and TRBJ2-7, with a weak D call TRBD1 (6 bases). There are 15 residues in the CDR3. V was shortened by 0 bases and J by 2 bases, with 11 bases between the two germline ends. The germline V gene encodes CDR1 SEHNR and CDR2 FQNEAQ (reference sequence). The CDR3 sequence is CASSLAGTWPYEQYF. DNA for the CDR3: TGTGCCAGCAGCTTAGCGGGGACATGGCCCTACGAGCAGTACTTC.

The CDR3 here is CASSIRDRLNEQFF. CDR3 bases: TGCGCCAGCAGCATACGGGACAGATTAAATGAGCAGTTCTTC. V and J are TRBV5-1 and TRBJ2-1, with 7 bases matching TRBD1. This CDR3 spans 14 amino acids. V lost 4 bases and J lost 7; bases outside the gene matches: 8. The germline CDR1 and CDR2 sequences are SGHRS and YFSETQ.

The chain combines TRBV9 with TRBJ2-7; D is undetermined. CDR3 length: 15 residues. The germline V gene has CDR1 SGDLS and CDR2 YYNGEE. The V end was cut by 0 bases, the J end by 2 bases, with 12 bases between. The CDR3 protein is CASSVGIGITYEQYF. The CDR3, as DNA: TGTGCCAGCAGCGTAGGGATTGGGATAACCTACGAGCAGTACTTC.

The gene calls are TRBV7-2 and TRBJ2-7; 8 nucleotides match TRBD2. CDR1 is SGHTA and CDR2 is FQGNSA in the germline V gene. V dropped 1 base and J dropped 2; count of bases not matched to a gene: 10. This CDR3 spans 17 amino acids. CDR3 nucleotide sequence: TGTGCCAGCAGCTTAGAACACAGCGGGGGTCCTGCCTACGAGCAGTACTTC. Amino acids: CASSLEHSGGPAYEQYF.

This clone was seen more than once but under ten times. V is TRBV4-2 and J is TRBJ1-3; D possibly corresponds to TRBD1 (5 bases). The CDR3 is made up of 15 amino acids. The V gene's germline CDR1 is LGHNA and CDR2 YNFKEQ. Trimming took 6 bases from V and 0 from J, leaving 12 bases between them. CDR3 in DNA: TGTGCCAGCAGGCAAAACAGGAACTCTGGAAACACCATATATTTT. Protein sequence: CASRQNRNSGNTIYF.

The chain has TRBV27 and TRBJ2-2; D is unclear. CDR3 length: 12 residues. The V gene's germline CDR1 is MNHEY and CDR2 SMNVEV (reference sequence). Trimming took off 8 bases at V and 6 bases at J, with 10 bases between the two ends. In DNA form, the CDR3 reads TGTGCCAGCTCGATTCTCTCCGGGGAGCTGTTTTTT. This encodes CASSILSGELFF.

This clone appeared once. The chain combines TRBV29-1 with TRBJ2-1; D is perhaps TRBD2 (6 bases). CDR3 length: 17 residues. Trimming pared 0 bases from V and 2 bases from J, leaving 17 bases between. CDR1 and CDR2 from the germline V gene are SQVTM and ANQGSEA. This CDR3 reads CSVEDRLVAGPYNEQFF. CDR3 bases: TGCAGCGTTGAAGATCGACTTGTCGCGGGACCCTACAATGAGCAGTTCTTC.

The chain employs TRBV9 and TRBJ2-3, with D possibly being TRBD2 (5 bases). Trimming left V 3 bases short and J 0 bases short, with 14 bases between. The CDR3 length is 16 residues. In germline, CDR1 is SGDLS, CDR2 YYNGEE. The CDR3 DNA follows: TGTGCCAGCAGCGCGTTCCAGCGGAGGAGCACAGATACGCAGTATTTT. It translates to CASSAFQRRSTDTQYF.

The CDR3 coding sequence is TGTGCCAGCAGTCCATCCATCCCACAGGGGGGGGGATACGAGCAGTACTTC. Its protein product is CASSPSIPQGGGYEQYF. The chain is built from TRBV27 and TRBJ2-7; TRBD1 is a possible D gene (8 bases). Trimming removed 5 bases at V and 4 bases at J, with 24 bases between. The CDR3 runs to 17 residues. The germline V gene encodes CDR1 MNHEY and CDR2 SMNVEV (reference sequence).

The rearrangement links TRBV6-5 to TRBJ2-7; the D gene is possibly TRBD2 (5 bases). In germline, CDR1 is MNHEY, CDR2 SVGAGI. Trimming removed 6 bases at V and 2 bases at J, with 17 bases between. This CDR3 is built from 15 residues. CDR3 amino acids: CASRGLSGVTYEQYF. The CDR3 DNA reads TGTGCCAGCAGAGGACTGAGCGGAGTTACCTACGAGCAGTACTTC.

CDR3 in DNA: TGTGCCAGCAGCTTGTCTTACAGGAAAATCTCTGGGGCCAACGTCCTGACTTTC. Its protein product is CASSLSYRKISGANVLTF. The chain employs TRBV5-6 and TRBJ2-6; weak D call: TRBD1 (5 bases). Trimming stripped 1 base from V and 0 bases from J, with 14 bases between. The germline V gene encodes CDR1 SGHDT and CDR2 YYEEEE. CDR3 length: 18 amino acids.

The DNA for the CDR3 is TGTGCCAGTAGCACATTTGGGCTCTACGAGCAGTACTTC. Amino acid sequence: CASSTFGLYEQYF. This chain connects TRBV19 to TRBJ2-7; D gene ambiguous. The CDR3 runs 13 residues. Looked up from germline, CDR1 is LNHDA and CDR2 is SQIVND (reference sequence). V was cut by 6 bases and J by 3 bases, with 12 bases left in between.

The chain recombines TRBV2 with TRBJ2-2, with TRBD2 as a possible D gene (6 bases). CDR1 and CDR2 (germline): SNHLY, FYNNEI. This CDR3 is 11 amino acids long. V dropped 10 bases and J dropped 6 bases, with 9 bases sitting between them. CDR3 residues: CAIRRAGELFF. Written as DNA, the CDR3 is TGTGCCATCAGGAGGGCCGGGGAGCTGTTTTTT.

The chain couples TRBV5-1 to TRBJ1-2; no firm D call. The ends were cut back, 0 bases at V and 0 bases at J, with 9 bases in the middle. This CDR3 is 15 amino acids long. Germline V gene data show CDR1 as SGHRS and CDR2 as YFSETQ. The CDR3 nucleotides are TGCGCCAGCAGCTTGGCGACGGACCCTAACTATGGCTACACCTTC. It specifies CASSLATDPNYGYTF.

The chain carries TRBV15 and TRBJ1-4; D might be TRBD1 (5 bases). This CDR3 is 14 amino acids long. Looked up from germline, CDR1 is LNHNV and CDR2 is YYDKDF (reference sequence). The V end lost 0 bases, the J end lost 7 bases, and 9 bases lay between the germline ends. The CDR3 protein is CATSRDWGTEKLFF. The CDR3 coding sequence is TGTGCCACCAGCAGAGATTGGGGGACTGAAAAACTGTTTTTT.

This clone was counted a single time. This chain uses TRBV19 with TRBJ2-3; 8 positions agree with TRBD2. Germline V gives CDR1 LNHDA, CDR2 SQIVND (reference sequence). The CDR3 runs 13 residues. V was pared by 8 bases and J by 4 bases, with 5 bases of the junction left unmatched. The CDR3 coding sequence is TGTGCCAGTCTAAGCGGGAGAGCAGATACGCAGTATTTT. Its protein product is CASLSGRADTQYF.

The rearrangement links TRBV7-8 to TRBJ2-1, with TRBD2 matching 8 bases. J was trimmed by 5 bases and V by 4 bases; bases with no gene match: 4. CDR3 length: 14 residues. Germline-derived CDR1 and CDR2 are SGHVS and FQNEAQ. The CDR3 coding sequence is TGTGCCAGCAGCTCAGCGGGAGTTGACAATGAGCAGTTCTTC. Translating it yields CASSSAGVDNEQFF.

This clone was picked up one time. The rearrangement uses TRBV7-9 and TRBJ1-4; tentatively, D is TRBD1 (5 bases). Germline CDR1 reads SEHNR; CDR2 reads FQNEAQ (reference sequence). CDR3 length: 17 residues. Trimming pared 5 bases from V and 3 bases from J, leaving 19 bases between. CDR3 bases: TGTGCCAGCAGCGATAGTAGATTGGGGCGGTCTAATGAAAAACTGTTTTTT. This sequence encodes CASSDSRLGRSNEKLFF.